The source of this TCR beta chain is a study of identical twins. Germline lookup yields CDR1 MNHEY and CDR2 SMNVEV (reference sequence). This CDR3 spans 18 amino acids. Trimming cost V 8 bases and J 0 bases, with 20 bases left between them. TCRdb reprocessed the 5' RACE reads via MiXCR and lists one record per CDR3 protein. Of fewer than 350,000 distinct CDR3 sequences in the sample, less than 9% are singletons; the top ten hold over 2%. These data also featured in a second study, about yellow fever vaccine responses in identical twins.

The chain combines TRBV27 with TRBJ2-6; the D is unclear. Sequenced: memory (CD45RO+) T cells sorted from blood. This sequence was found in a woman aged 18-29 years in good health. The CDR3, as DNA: TGTGCCAGCGCGGTGTCTGGGTATTTAGACTCTGGGGCCAACGTCCTGACTTTC. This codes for CASAVSGYLDSGANVLTF.